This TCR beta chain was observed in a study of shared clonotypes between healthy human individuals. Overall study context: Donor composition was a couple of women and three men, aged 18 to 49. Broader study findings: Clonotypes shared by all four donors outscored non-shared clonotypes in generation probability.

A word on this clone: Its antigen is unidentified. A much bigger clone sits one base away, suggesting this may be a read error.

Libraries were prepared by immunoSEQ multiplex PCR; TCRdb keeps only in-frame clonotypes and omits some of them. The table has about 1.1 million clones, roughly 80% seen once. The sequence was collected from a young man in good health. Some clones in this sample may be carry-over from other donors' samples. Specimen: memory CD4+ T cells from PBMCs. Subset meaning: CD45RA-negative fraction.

The CDR3 here is CASSPGTDTQYF. The CDR3 nucleotides are TGTGCCAGCAGTCCTGGAACAGATACGCAGTATTTT. The rearrangement uses TRBV2 and TRBJ2-3; no definite D call. Per the germline V gene, CDR1 is SNHLY and CDR2 is FYNNEI. The CDR3 is made up of 12 amino acids. The V end lost 5 bases, the J end lost 3 bases, and 6 bases lay between the germline ends.